Listed below are T cell receptor beta chains from one sample, sequenced in a study of blood T cell repertoires in COVID-19. Data came from immunoSEQ multiplex PCR; TCRdb stores just in-frame clones and leaves some out. The table lists about 160,000 clones, approximately 88% of them singletons. Sequenced sample: peripheral blood. These receptors all stem from a woman in her fifties or sixties who had recovered from COVID-19. Each CDR3 is given with its conserved first and last residue. Each record gives: clone size, D gene, V gene, J gene, CDR3 length, CDR3 protein, CDR3 DNA. The D gene is left open where the match is weak. Clone sizes are given selectively: once, few, many, or a class where the clone is expanded.

>few|NA|TRBV27|TRBJ2-3|17
CASRFTAEGAVEDTQYF
TGTGCCAGCCGTTTCACGGCAGAAGGTGCGGTTGAAGATACGCAGTATTTT
>NA|TRBD1|TRBV6-2/TRBV6-3|TRBJ1-5|15
CASSYGGQGRQPQHF
TGTGCCAGCAGTTACGGAGGACAGGGGCGGCAGCCCCAGCATTTT
>many|NA|TRBV28|TRBJ2-7|14
CASSPGGLSYEQYF
TGTGCCAGCAGTCCTGGAGGGCTTTCCTACGAGCAGTACTTC
>NA|TRBD2|TRBV11-3|TRBJ2-1|14
CASSLYPSGNEQFF
TGTGCCAGCAGCTTATATCCTAGCGGGAATGAGCAGTTCTTC
>NA|TRBD2|TRBV24-1|TRBJ2-3|14
CATSVSGGTDTQYF
TGTGCCACCAGTGTTAGCGGGGGCACAGATACGCAGTATTTT
>NA|NA|TRBV15|TRBJ1-2|17
CATSRASVRAINYGYTF
TGTGCCACCAGCAGAGCTTCCGTGCGGGCTATTAACTATGGCTACACCTTC
>NA|NA|TRBV6-5|TRBJ1-2|12
CASSHDEGGYTF
TGTGCCAGTTCCCATGACGAGGGCGGCTACACCTTC
>NA|TRBD1|TRBV29-1|TRBJ1-2|10
CSAGGSGYTF
TGCAGCGCAGGGGGTAGCGGCTACACCTTC
>NA|NA|TRBV28|TRBJ1-5|9
CASGAPQHF
TGTGCCAGCGGGGCTCCCCAGCATTTT
>once|NA|TRBV21-1|TRBJ1-1|18
CASSKGGTGPYMNTEAFF
TGTGCCAGCAGCAAAGGAGGGACAGGGCCTTATATGAACACTGAAGCTTTCTTT
>NA|NA|TRBV5-1|TRBJ2-3|14
CASSLAQDTDTQYF
TGCGCCAGCAGCTTGGCACAGGACACAGATACGCAGTATTTT
>NA|NA|TRBV18|TRBJ1-1|13
CASSPETGPEAFF
TGTGCCAGCTCACCCGAGACAGGACCTGAAGCTTTCTTT
>NA|NA|TRBV4-2|TRBJ2-7|14
CASSLGGATYEQYF
TGTGCCAGCAGCCTGGGCGGGGCGACCTACGAGCAGTACTTC
>NA|NA|TRBV18|TRBJ2-7|15
CASSPAGPPTYEQYF
TGTGCCAGCTCACCAGCTGGGCCTCCCACTTACGAGCAGTACTTC
>NA|NA|TRBV11-3|TRBJ2-3|15
CASSLGGVSTDTQYF
TGTGCCAGCAGCTTAGGCGGGGTGAGCACAGATACGCAGTATTTT
>NA|TRBD1|TRBV5-1|TRBJ1-5|16
CASSLGTGFSNQPQHF
TGCGCCAGCAGCTTGGGGACAGGGTTTAGCAATCAGCCCCAGCATTTT
>NA|NA|TRBV7-5|TRBJ1-5|14
CARSPQGAYQPQHF
TGTGCCAGAAGCCCACAGGGGGCTTATCAGCCCCAGCATTTT
>once|TRBD2|TRBV20-1|TRBJ2-5|15
CSASPLLATQETQYF
TGCAGTGCTAGTCCTTTACTAGCGACCCAAGAGACCCAGTACTTC
>NA|TRBD2|TRBV4-1|TRBJ2-3|16
CASSRNSGGWGDTQYF
TGCGCCAGCAGCCGCAATAGCGGGGGGTGGGGAGATACGCAGTATTTT
>once|NA|TRBV5-1|TRBJ1-4|14
CASSLGQINEKLFF
TGCGCCAGCAGCTTGGGACAGATTAATGAAAAACTGTTTTTT
>NA|NA|TRBV6-2/TRBV6-3|TRBJ2-1|13
CASSYSRAAEQFF
TGTGCCAGCAGTTACTCGAGAGCGGCCGAGCAGTTCTTC
>NA|NA|TRBV9|TRBJ2-7|15
CASSEGGTDYYEQYF
TGTGCCAGCAGCGAGGGGGGGACTGATTACTACGAGCAGTACTTC
>NA|NA|TRBV10-3|TRBJ1-1|14
CATTSRGTGAEAFF
TGTGCCACCACCAGTCGGGGTACGGGGGCTGAAGCTTTCTTT
>NA|TRBD1|TRBV9|TRBJ2-7|14
CASSARQGAYEQYF
TGTGCCAGCAGCGCGAGACAGGGGGCTTACGAGCAGTACTTC
>NA|TRBD2|TRBV19|TRBJ2-3|14
CASSSRGVMNTQYF
TGTGCCAGTAGTTCACGGGGGGTAATGAATACGCAGTATTTT
>NA|NA|TRBV7-9|TRBJ1-1|13
CASSPTPGPEAFF
TGTGCCAGCAGCCCAACGCCTGGCCCTGAAGCTTTCTTT
>NA|NA|TRBV5-8|TRBJ1-6|13
CASSFTVGSPLHF
TGTGCCAGCAGCTTCACCGTCGGTTCACCCCTCCACTTT
>NA|NA|TRBV5-6|TRBJ1-3|14
CASSLGSAGNTIYF
TGTGCCAGCAGCTTGGGCAGCGCTGGAAACACCATATATTTT
>NA|NA|TRBV12-3/TRBV12-4|TRBJ2-7|12
CASSPLGGEQYF
TGTGCCAGCAGTCCGCTTGGGGGGGAGCAGTACTTC
>NA|NA|TRBV6-5|TRBJ1-1|13
CASKSGAITEAFF
TGTGCCAGCAAATCAGGGGCGATCACTGAAGCTTTCTTT
>NA|NA|TRBV20-1|TRBJ1-2|11
CSATDRYGYTF
TGCAGTGCTACGGACAGATATGGCTACACCTTC
>NA|NA|TRBV7-9|TRBJ2-7|18
CASSLAGGLWRSAYEQYF
TGTGCCAGCAGCTTAGCAGGAGGTTTGTGGCGCTCCGCCTACGAGCAGTACTTC
>NA|NA|TRBV6-4|TRBJ2-5|14
CASSDSSGEETQYF
TGTGCCAGCAGTGACTCGTCCGGGGAAGAGACCCAGTACTTC
>NA|NA|TRBV5-1|TRBJ1-4|12
CASSLDGEKLFF
TGCGCCAGCAGCTTGGACGGGGAAAAACTGTTTTTT
>NA|NA|TRBV3-1/TRBV3-2|TRBJ2-7|14
CASSQEAQSYEQYF
TGTGCCAGCAGCCAAGAAGCGCAGTCCTACGAGCAGTACTTC
>NA|NA|TRBV4-3|TRBJ1-2|14
CASSQDTGLYGYTF
TGCGCCAGCAGCCAAGATACAGGTCTCTATGGCTACACCTTC